This TCR beta chain was profiled in a study of shared clonotypes between healthy human individuals. The CDR3 contains 13 residues. The germline CDR1 and CDR2 sequences are SGHRS and YFSETQ. V lost 0 bases and J 10 bases, leaving 12 bases between the germline ends. The table lists this clone with a count of one. The method was immunoSEQ multiplex PCR; TCRdb's version includes in-frame clones alone and lacks a portion of them. The sample yields some 2.3 million clones, approximately 95% seen once. The source material was naive CD4+ T cells from PBMCs. The subset denotes: CD45RA+ positively selected. The V and J genes are TRBV5-1 and TRBJ2-3, with D possibly matching TRBD1 (7 bases). The TCR comes from a man aged 18 to 30 in good health. Some clones in this sample may be carry-over from other donors' samples. CDR3 nucleotide sequence: TGCGCCAGCAGCTTGGCCAGGGGGGAAGCGCAGTATTTT. Translation: CASSLARGEAQYF.